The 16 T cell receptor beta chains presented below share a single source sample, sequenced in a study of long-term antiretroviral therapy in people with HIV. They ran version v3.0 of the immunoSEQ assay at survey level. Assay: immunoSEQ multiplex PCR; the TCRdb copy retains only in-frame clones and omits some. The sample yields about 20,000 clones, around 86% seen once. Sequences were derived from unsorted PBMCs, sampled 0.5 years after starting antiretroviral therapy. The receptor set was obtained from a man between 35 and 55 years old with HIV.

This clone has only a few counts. In DNA form, the CDR3 reads TGTGCCAGCGCCCCCGAGACCATCTCCGAGCAGTACTTC. Protein product: CASAPETISEQYF. The genes are TRBV9 and TRBJ2-7; D is uncertain. The germline V gene encodes CDR1 SGDLS and CDR2 YYNGEE. This CDR3 is built from 13 residues. The V end lost 7 bases, the J end lost 6 bases, and 17 bases lay between the germline ends.

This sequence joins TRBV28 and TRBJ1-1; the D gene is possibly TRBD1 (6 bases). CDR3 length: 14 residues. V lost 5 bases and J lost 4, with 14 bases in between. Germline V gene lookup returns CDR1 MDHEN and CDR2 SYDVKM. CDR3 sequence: CASSRQVASTEAFF. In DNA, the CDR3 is TGTGCCAGCAGTCGACAGGTCGCGTCCACTGAAGCTTTCTTT.

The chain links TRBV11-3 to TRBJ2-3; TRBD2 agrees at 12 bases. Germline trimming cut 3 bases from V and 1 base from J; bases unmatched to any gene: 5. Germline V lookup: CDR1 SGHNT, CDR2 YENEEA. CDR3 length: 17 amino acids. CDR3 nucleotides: TGTGCCAGCAGCTTTGCTAGCGGGGGGGCAGGCACAGATACGCAGTATTTT. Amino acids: CASSFASGGAGTDTQYF.

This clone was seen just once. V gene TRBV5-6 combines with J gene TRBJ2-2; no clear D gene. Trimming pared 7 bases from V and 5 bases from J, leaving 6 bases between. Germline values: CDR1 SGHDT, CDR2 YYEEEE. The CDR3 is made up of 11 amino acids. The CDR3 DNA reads TGTGCCAGCGGAATGACCGGGGAGCTGTTTTTT. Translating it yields CASGMTGELFF.

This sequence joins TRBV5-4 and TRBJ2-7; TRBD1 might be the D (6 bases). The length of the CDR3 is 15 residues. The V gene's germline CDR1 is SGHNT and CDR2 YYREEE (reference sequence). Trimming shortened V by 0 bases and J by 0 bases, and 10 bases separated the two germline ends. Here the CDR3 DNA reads TGTGCCAGCAGCTTGGCACAGGGTCCCTCCTACGAGCAGTACTTC. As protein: CASSLAQGPSYEQYF.

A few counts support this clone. The CDR3 region has the DNA TGTGCCAGCAGCTTACCCAGGGACACTGAAGCTTTCTTT. It encodes CASSLPRDTEAFF. This sequence joins TRBV5-6 and TRBJ1-1; tentative D call: TRBD1 (5 bases). Germline CDR1 and CDR2: SGHDT and YYEEEE. Trimming stripped 2 bases from V and 3 bases from J, with 8 bases between. The CDR3 is 13 residues long.

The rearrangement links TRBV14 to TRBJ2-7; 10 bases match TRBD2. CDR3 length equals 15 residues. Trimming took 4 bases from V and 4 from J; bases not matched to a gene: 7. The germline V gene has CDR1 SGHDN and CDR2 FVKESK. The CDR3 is CASSLLASGSYEQYF. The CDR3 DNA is TGTGCCAGCAGCCTTTTGGCTAGCGGGAGTTACGAGCAGTACTTC.

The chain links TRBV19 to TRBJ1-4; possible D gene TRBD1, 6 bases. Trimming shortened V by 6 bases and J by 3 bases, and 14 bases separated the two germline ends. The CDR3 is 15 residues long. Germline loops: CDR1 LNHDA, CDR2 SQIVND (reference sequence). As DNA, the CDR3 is TGTGCCAGTAGAACGGACAGCCCTCCTAATGAAAAACTGTTTTTT. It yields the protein CASRTDSPPNEKLFF.

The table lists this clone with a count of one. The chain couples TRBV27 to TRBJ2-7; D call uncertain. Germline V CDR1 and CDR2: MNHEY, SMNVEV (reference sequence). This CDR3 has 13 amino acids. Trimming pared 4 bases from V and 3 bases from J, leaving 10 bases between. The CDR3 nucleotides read TGTGCCAGCAGTTCCCAGTGGATCTACGAGCAGTACTTC. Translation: CASSSQWIYEQYF.

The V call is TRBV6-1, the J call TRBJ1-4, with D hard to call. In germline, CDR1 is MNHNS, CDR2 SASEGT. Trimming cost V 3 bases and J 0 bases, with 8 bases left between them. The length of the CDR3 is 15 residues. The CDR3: CASSDVTSTNEKLFF. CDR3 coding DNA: TGTGCCAGCAGTGATGTGACCTCAACTAATGAAAAACTGTTTTTT.

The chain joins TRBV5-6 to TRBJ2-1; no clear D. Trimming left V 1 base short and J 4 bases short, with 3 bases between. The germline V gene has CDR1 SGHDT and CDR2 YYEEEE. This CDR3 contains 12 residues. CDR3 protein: CASSLRYNEQFF. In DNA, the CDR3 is TGTGCCAGCAGCTTGAGGTACAATGAGCAGTTCTTC.

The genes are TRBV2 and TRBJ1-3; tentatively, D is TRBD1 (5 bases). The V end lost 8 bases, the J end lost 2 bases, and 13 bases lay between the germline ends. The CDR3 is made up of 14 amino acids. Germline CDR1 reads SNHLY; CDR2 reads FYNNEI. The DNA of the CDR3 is TGTGCCAGCCAAACGGACACACCTGGAAACACCATATATTTT. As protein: CASQTDTPGNTIYF.

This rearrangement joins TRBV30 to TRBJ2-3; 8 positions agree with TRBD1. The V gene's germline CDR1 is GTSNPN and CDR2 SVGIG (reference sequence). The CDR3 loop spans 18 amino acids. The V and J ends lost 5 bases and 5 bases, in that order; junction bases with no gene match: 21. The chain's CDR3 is CAWGRDRRFTPPGDTQYF. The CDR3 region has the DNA TGTGCCTGGGGCCGGGACAGGCGCTTCACCCCACCCGGAGATACGCAGTATTTT.

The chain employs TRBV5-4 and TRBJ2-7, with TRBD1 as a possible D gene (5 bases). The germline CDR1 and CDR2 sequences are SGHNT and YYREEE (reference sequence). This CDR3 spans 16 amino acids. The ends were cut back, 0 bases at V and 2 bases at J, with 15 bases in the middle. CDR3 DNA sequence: TGTGCCAGCAGCTTGGACGGCACTGGACAAACCTACGAGCAGTACTTC. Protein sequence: CASSLDGTGQTYEQYF.

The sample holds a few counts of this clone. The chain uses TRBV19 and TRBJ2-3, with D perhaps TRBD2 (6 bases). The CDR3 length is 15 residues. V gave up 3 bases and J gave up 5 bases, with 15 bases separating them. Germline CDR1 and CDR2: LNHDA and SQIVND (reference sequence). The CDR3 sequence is CASSMGGMWGDTQYF. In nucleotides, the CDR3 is TGTGCCAGTAGTATGGGGGGTATGTGGGGAGATACGCAGTATTTT.

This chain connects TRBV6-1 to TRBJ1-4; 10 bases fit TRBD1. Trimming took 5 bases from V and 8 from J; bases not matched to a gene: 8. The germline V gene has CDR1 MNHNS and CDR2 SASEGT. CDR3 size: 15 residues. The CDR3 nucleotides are TGTGCCAGCAGTCACTGGGGGGACAGGGGCGAAAAACTGTTTTTT. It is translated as CASSHWGDRGEKLFF.